The 17 T cell receptor beta chains reported below all come from one sample, sequenced in a study of cytomegalovirus exposure and HLA in healthy donors. PCR was performed using 60 Vbeta and 13 Jbeta primers. Sequenced by immunoSEQ multiplex PCR; TCRdb stores in-frame clones only, minus some. This sample has 140,000 to 150,000 clones; about 82% occur once, and the top ten carry approximately 3.6%. Sequencing was carried out using PBMCs. The receptors shown here come from a male donor in good health and CMV-seronegative.

The gene calls are TRBV27 and TRBJ1-2; TRBD1 is a possible D gene (6 bases). Germline V lookup: CDR1 MNHEY, CDR2 SMNVEV (reference sequence). V was clipped by 3 bases and J by 4 bases, with 21 bases between them. This CDR3 comprises 17 residues. CDR3 sequence (DNA): TGTGCCAGCAGTTTTTTATCCCTGACAGGCTCCGGCTATGGCTACACCTTC. It translates to CASSFLSLTGSGYGYTF.

The J gene is TRBJ1-5, the V gene TRBV18; 7 bases match TRBD1. Germline CDR1 and CDR2: KGHSH and LQKENI. This CDR3 has 13 residues. Unmatched junction bases numbered 1, after V lost 3 bases and J lost 5 bases. The CDR3 DNA follows: TGTGCCAGCTCACCCGACAGGGATCAGCCCCAGCATTTT. Residues: CASSPDRDQPQHF.

This chain uses TRBV9 with TRBJ2-1; possibly TRBD1 for D (5 bases). V lost 0 bases to trimming and J lost 8 bases, with 12 bases between them. CDR1 is SGDLS and CDR2 is YYNGEE in the germline V gene. CDR3 length: 14 amino acids. For the CDR3, the DNA is TGTGCCAGCAGCGTAGTTGGGGCGCAAGATGAGCAGTTCTTC. Its protein is CASSVVGAQDEQFF.

The chain links TRBV5-1 to TRBJ1-1; possible D gene TRBD1, 6 bases. The CDR3 sequence is 16 residues long. Germline CDR1 reads SGHRS; CDR2 reads YFSETQ. Deletions cut 3 bases from V and 3 bases from J, with 18 bases between. The CDR3 loop is CASSSQGGPIDTEAFF. The CDR3 DNA follows: TGCGCCAGCAGCTCACAGGGTGGGCCCATAGACACTGAAGCTTTCTTT.

The J gene is TRBJ2-2, the V gene TRBV7-9, with a tentative D call TRBD1 (5 bases). Germline CDR1 SEHNR, CDR2 FQNEAQ (reference sequence). V lost 0 bases and J lost 3, with 20 bases in between. The length of the CDR3 is 19 residues. CDR3 DNA: TGTGCCAGCAGCTTAGCCTTGATTATTGGTGCAGGGTACACCGGGGAGCTGTTTTTT. Its protein is CASSLALIIGAGYTGELFF.

This sequence joins TRBV4-1 and TRBJ1-1; TRBD1 matches at 7 bases. The CDR3 totals 13 residues. Trimming took 6 bases from V and 6 from J; bases not matched to a gene: 7. Germline V gene sequence: CDR1 MGHRA, CDR2 YSYEKL. CDR3 sequence: CASSQGVGAEAFF. The CDR3 DNA sequence: TGCGCCAGCAGTCAGGGGGTTGGGGCTGAAGCTTTCTTT.

The chain recombines TRBV7-9 with TRBJ1-6; D unresolved. Trimming left V 5 bases short and J 5 bases short, with 10 bases between. CDR1 is SEHNR, CDR2 FQNEAQ, per germline (reference sequence). This CDR3 has 14 amino acids. The DNA for the CDR3 is TGTGCCAGCAGCCCAGACACGAATAATTCACCCCTCCACTTT. Encoded protein: CASSPDTNNSPLHF.

The rearrangement uses TRBV11-2 and TRBJ2-7, with 9 bases matching TRBD2. V lost 5 bases to trimming and J lost 1 base; unmatched junction nucleotides: 3. The germline V gene encodes CDR1 SGHAT and CDR2 FQNNGV. The CDR3 totals 14 residues. Here the CDR3 reads CASSATSGSYEQYF. In DNA form, the CDR3 reads TGTGCCAGCAGCGCAACTAGCGGGTCCTACGAGCAGTACTTC. The full variable domain, rest sourced from reference TRBV11-2 and TRBJ2-7, is EAGVAQSPRYKIIEKRQSVAFWCNPISGHATLYWYQQILGQGPKLLIQFQNNGVVDDSQLPKDRFSAERLKGVDSTLKIQPAKLEDSAVYLCASSATSGSYEQYFGPGTRLTVT.

V usage is TRBV30 and J usage is TRBJ2-3, with a weak D call TRBD2 (5 bases). CDR3 size: 15 residues. V dropped 3 bases and J dropped 0 bases, with 13 bases sitting between them. Germline V gene sequence: CDR1 GTSNPN, CDR2 SVGIG (reference sequence). The CDR3 reads CAWSLAGGSTDTQYF. CDR3 DNA sequence: TGTGCCTGGAGCTTGGCAGGAGGTAGCACAGATACGCAGTATTTT.

A single count supports this clone. The chain employs TRBV9 and TRBJ1-5; 9 nucleotides line up with TRBD1. After removal of 0 bases from V and 4 bases from J, the junction contained 5 bases not matched to a gene. This CDR3 has 16 residues. Germline V gene data show CDR1 as SGDLS and CDR2 as YYNGEE. The CDR3, as DNA: TGTGCCAGCAGCGTAGTGGGTGACAGGGGGAATCAGCCCCAGCATTTT. It codes for CASSVVGDRGNQPQHF.

The rearrangement joins TRBV13 to TRBJ2-1; 8 bases fit TRBD2. The CDR3 loop spans 14 amino acids. Unmatched junction bases numbered 5, after V lost 0 bases and J lost 10 bases. CDR1 and CDR2 (germline): PRHDT, FYEKMQ (reference sequence). CDR3 sequence reads: CASSLGERLAEQFF. The CDR3 DNA follows: TGTGCCAGCAGCTTAGGCGAGCGACTAGCGGAGCAGTTCTTC.

The J gene is TRBJ2-7, the V gene TRBV25-1; 7 nucleotides match TRBD1. V shed 4 bases, J shed 0 bases, and the junction held 9 bases outside the gene matches. This CDR3 spans 16 amino acids. CDR1 is MGHDK, CDR2 SYGVNS, per germline. The CDR3: CASSGKGQSSSYEQYF. CDR3 DNA sequence: TGTGCCAGCAGTGGTAAGGGACAGTCATCCTCCTACGAGCAGTACTTC.

This rearrangement joins TRBV29-1 to TRBJ2-5; 9 bases are shared with TRBD2. J lost 2 bases, V lost 3 bases, and 7 bases had no gene match. The CDR3 consists of 15 residues. The V gene's germline CDR1 is SQVTM and CDR2 ANQGSEA. The CDR3 sequence: CSVDIRGGVQETQYF. CDR3 bases: TGCAGCGTTGACATTCGCGGGGGGGTACAAGAGACCCAGTACTTC.

This chain connects TRBV6-1 to TRBJ1-4, with D perhaps TRBD1 (5 bases). The CDR3 extends over 15 amino acids. Germline CDR1 MNHNS, CDR2 SASEGT. V dropped 2 bases and J dropped 3 bases, with 10 bases sitting between them. CDR3 DNA sequence: TGTGCCAGCAGTGAAAGTACAGGAGCTAATGAAAAACTGTTTTTT. Amino acids: CASSESTGANEKLFF.

CDR3 region: CASSLGGRDQPQHF. The CDR3 DNA follows: TGCGCCAGCAGCTTAGGGGGACGGGATCAGCCCCAGCATTTT. V gene TRBV5-1 combines with J gene TRBJ1-5; D is possibly TRBD1 (6 bases). Germline V CDR1 and CDR2: SGHRS, YFSETQ. V dropped 2 bases and J dropped 5 bases, with 11 bases sitting between them. This CDR3 has 14 residues.

This clone was found a few times. The chain uses TRBV28 and TRBJ2-7; a weak D match, TRBD2 (7 bases). The V gene lost 5 bases and the J gene lost 0 bases, with 29 bases spanning the gap. Germline V lookup: CDR1 MDHEN, CDR2 SYDVKM. The CDR3 loop spans 20 amino acids. CDR3 amino acids: CASSLNLGTTSGTTSYEQYF. The CDR3 DNA reads as TGTGCCAGCAGTCTAAACCTAGGGACAACCTCCGGGACTACCTCCTACGAGCAGTACTTC.

V and J are TRBV7-9 and TRBJ2-7; 11 nucleotides align to TRBD2. Germline lookup yields CDR1 SEHNR and CDR2 FQNEAQ (reference sequence). V shed 2 bases and J 7 bases; nucleotides not matched to a gene: 7. This CDR3 spans 15 amino acids. CDR3 DNA: TGTGCCAGCAGCTTAATACTAGCGGGAGAAAAAGAGCAGTACTTC. Its protein is CASSLILAGEKEQYF.